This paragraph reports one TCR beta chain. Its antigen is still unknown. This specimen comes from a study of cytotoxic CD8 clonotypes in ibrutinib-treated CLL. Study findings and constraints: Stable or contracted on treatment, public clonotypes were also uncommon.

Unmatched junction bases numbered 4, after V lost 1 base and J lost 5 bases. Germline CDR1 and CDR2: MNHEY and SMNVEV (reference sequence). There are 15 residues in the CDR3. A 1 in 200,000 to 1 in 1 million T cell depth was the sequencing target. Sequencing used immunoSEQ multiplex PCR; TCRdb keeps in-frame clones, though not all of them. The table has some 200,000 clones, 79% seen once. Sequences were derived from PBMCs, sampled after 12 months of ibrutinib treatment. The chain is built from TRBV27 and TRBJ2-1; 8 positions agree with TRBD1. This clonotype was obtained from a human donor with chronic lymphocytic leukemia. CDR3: CASSLYTGGNNEQFF. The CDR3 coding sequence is TGTGCCAGCAGTTTATATACAGGGGGAAACAATGAGCAGTTCTTC.